This TCR beta chain was retrieved from a study of early T cells in non-severe SARS-CoV-2 infection. This clonotype occurred many times. TCRdb recomputed calls from the 5' RACE reads with MiXCR, one row per CDR3 protein. The sample has 87,000 or so distinct CDR3 sequences, 14% seen once. The germline V gene encodes CDR1 WSHSY and CDR2 SAAADI. The CDR3 length is 16 residues. The V end was cut by 4 bases, the J end by 1 base, with 16 bases between. This chain links TRBV10-2 with TRBJ1-1, with no clear D. The material sequenced was whole blood. This sequence originates from an adult who was a healthcare worker with PCR-confirmed SARS-CoV-2 infection or an uninfected control (not recorded which). As DNA, the CDR3 is TGCGCCAGCAGTGGGGGATTTGGCTTTAGGAACACTGAAGCTTTCTTT. Residues: CASSGGFGFRNTEAFF.